The rows below give T cell receptor beta chains drawn from one sample of a study of blood T cell repertoires in COVID-19. Clones were read by immunoSEQ multiplex PCR, and TCRdb kept only the in-frame ones, dropping some. This table has 60,000 or so clones, about 73% appearing once. The sequencing input was peripheral blood. These receptors all stem from a woman of 80 years or more with acute or convalescent COVID-19. Each CDR3 is given with its conserved first and last residue. D genes are given only for firm matches. Clone size is shown for a subset of rows, as once, few, many or a class of expanded clone.

cdr3_nt: TGCGCCAGCAGCCAGGGACAGGGGGCCCTCTATGGCTACACCTTC
cdr3_aa: CASSQGQGALYGYTF
v_call: TRBV4-3
j_call: TRBJ1-2
clone_size: NA
d_call: TRBD1

cdr3_nt: TGTGCCAGCTCACCCAACCGGGACATAGAAGCTTTCTTT
cdr3_aa: CASSPNRDIEAFF
v_call: TRBV18
j_call: TRBJ1-1
clone_size: few
d_call: NA

cdr3_nt: TGTGCCAGCAGCCCGGGACAGAGTGGGGACACCATATATTTT
cdr3_aa: CASSPGQSGDTIYF
v_call: TRBV12-1
j_call: TRBJ1-3
clone_size: NA
d_call: NA

cdr3_nt: TGTGCCAGCTCACCCCCGGTGAGAGTTGCCGAGCAGTACTTC
cdr3_aa: CASSPPVRVAEQYF
v_call: TRBV18
j_call: TRBJ2-7
clone_size: NA
d_call: NA

cdr3_nt: TGTGCCACCAGTGATGGGGCGACAGGGGTTGGGGAGACCCAGTACTTC
cdr3_aa: CATSDGATGVGETQYF
v_call: TRBV24-1
j_call: TRBJ2-5
clone_size: many
d_call: TRBD1

cdr3_nt: TGTGCCAGCAGTAACCCGGGACAGGGTAGAATCAGCGGGGAGCTGTTTTTT
cdr3_aa: CASSNPGQGRISGELFF
v_call: TRBV6-2/TRBV6-3
j_call: TRBJ2-2
clone_size: NA
d_call: TRBD1

cdr3_nt: TGTGCCAGCAGTACCGGCAGGGGAGGGAGCAATCAGCCCCAGCATTTT
cdr3_aa: CASSTGRGGSNQPQHF
v_call: TRBV7-9
j_call: TRBJ1-5
clone_size: many
d_call: NA

cdr3_nt: TGTGCCAGCTCACCACCCGTTCTTAGGAATGTCAACCCGGGACTAGCGGGAGTCGAGAATGAGCAGTTCTTC
cdr3_aa: CASSPPVLRNVNPGLAGVENEQFF
v_call: TRBV18
j_call: TRBJ2-1
clone_size: once
d_call: TRBD2

cdr3_nt: TGTGCCAGCAGAACTAGCGGGAGCACCGGGGAGCTGTTTTTT
cdr3_aa: CASRTSGSTGELFF
v_call: TRBV6-5
j_call: TRBJ2-2
clone_size: NA
d_call: TRBD2

cdr3_nt: TGCGCCAGCAGCCAAGGTCAAGCGGGAGAAAGTCTAAGTGAGCAGTTCTTC
cdr3_aa: CASSQGQAGESLSEQFF
v_call: TRBV4-3
j_call: TRBJ2-1
clone_size: NA
d_call: TRBD2

cdr3_nt: TGTGCCAGCAGCTTAGTCAGGGCCTCACCCCTCCACTTT
cdr3_aa: CASSLVRASPLHF
v_call: TRBV7-2
j_call: TRBJ1-6
clone_size: few
d_call: NA

cdr3_nt: TGTGCCAGCAGCTCTCATACTAGCACAAACACCGGGGAGCTGTTTTTT
cdr3_aa: CASSSHTSTNTGELFF
v_call: TRBV9
j_call: TRBJ2-2
clone_size: NA
d_call: NA

cdr3_nt: TGTGCCAGCAGCGAAAGGGGCAGCTACGAGCAGTACTTC
cdr3_aa: CASSERGSYEQYF
v_call: TRBV7-9
j_call: TRBJ2-7
clone_size: NA
d_call: NA

cdr3_nt: TGTGCTAGTGGTCCCCTCTCCACTGAAGCTTTCTTT
cdr3_aa: CASGPLSTEAFF
v_call: TRBV12-5
j_call: TRBJ1-1
clone_size: few
d_call: NA

cdr3_nt: TGTGCCAGCAGTCCGAGACAAGGTGAAGCTTTCTTT
cdr3_aa: CASSPRQGEAFF
v_call: TRBV12-3/TRBV12-4
j_call: TRBJ1-1
clone_size: NA
d_call: NA

cdr3_nt: TGTGCCAGCAGGCTAGCGGCAAGCTACGAGCAGTACTTC
cdr3_aa: CASRLAASYEQYF
v_call: TRBV12-3/TRBV12-4
j_call: TRBJ2-7
clone_size: few
d_call: TRBD2

cdr3_nt: TGTGCCAGCAGCGTACAAAGCAATCAGCCCCAGCATTTT
cdr3_aa: CASSVQSNQPQHF
v_call: TRBV7-2
j_call: TRBJ1-5
clone_size: NA
d_call: NA

cdr3_nt: TGTGCCAGCAGTTACTCTAGTCTGGACAGCGCCTACGAGCAGTACTTC
cdr3_aa: CASSYSSLDSAYEQYF
v_call: TRBV6-5
j_call: TRBJ2-7
clone_size: NA
d_call: NA

cdr3_nt: TGTGCCAGCAGCAACCGACTAGAACCCCCGTACTTC
cdr3_aa: CASSNRLEPPYF
v_call: TRBV12-3/TRBV12-4
j_call: TRBJ2-5
clone_size: NA
d_call: NA

cdr3_nt: TGCGCCAGCAGGGACAGGCAAGAGACCCAGTACTTC
cdr3_aa: CASRDRQETQYF
v_call: TRBV10-2
j_call: TRBJ2-5
clone_size: once
d_call: TRBD1

cdr3_nt: TGTGCCAGCAGCTTTTGGGGCAGGGTGGGTCAGCCCCAGCATTTT
cdr3_aa: CASSFWGRVGQPQHF
v_call: TRBV5-6
j_call: TRBJ1-5
clone_size: once
d_call: NA

cdr3_nt: TGTGCCAGCAGCTTAGCCCAATTCGGGGGGGCCGAAAAACTGTTTTTT
cdr3_aa: CASSLAQFGGAEKLFF
v_call: TRBV7-8
j_call: TRBJ1-4
clone_size: NA
d_call: NA

cdr3_nt: TGTGCCAGCAGTGACGCGGAGTTGGAGACCCAGTACTTC
cdr3_aa: CASSDAELETQYF
v_call: TRBV2
j_call: TRBJ2-5
clone_size: NA
d_call: NA

cdr3_nt: TGTGCCAGCAACGAAAGCCCTCAGGGGACCGTCTCTGGAAACACCATATATTTT
cdr3_aa: CASNESPQGTVSGNTIYF
v_call: TRBV27
j_call: TRBJ1-3
clone_size: NA
d_call: NA

cdr3_nt: TGTGCCTGGAGTAAAGGGACTAGTCTGGAGCAGTACTTC
cdr3_aa: CAWSKGTSLEQYF
v_call: TRBV30
j_call: TRBJ2-7
clone_size: NA
d_call: TRBD2

cdr3_nt: TGTGCCAGCAGCCAAGATCGATGGACTAGCGGTAACAATGAGCAGTTCTTC
cdr3_aa: CASSQDRWTSGNNEQFF
v_call: TRBV3-1/TRBV3-2
j_call: TRBJ2-1
clone_size: once
d_call: TRBD2